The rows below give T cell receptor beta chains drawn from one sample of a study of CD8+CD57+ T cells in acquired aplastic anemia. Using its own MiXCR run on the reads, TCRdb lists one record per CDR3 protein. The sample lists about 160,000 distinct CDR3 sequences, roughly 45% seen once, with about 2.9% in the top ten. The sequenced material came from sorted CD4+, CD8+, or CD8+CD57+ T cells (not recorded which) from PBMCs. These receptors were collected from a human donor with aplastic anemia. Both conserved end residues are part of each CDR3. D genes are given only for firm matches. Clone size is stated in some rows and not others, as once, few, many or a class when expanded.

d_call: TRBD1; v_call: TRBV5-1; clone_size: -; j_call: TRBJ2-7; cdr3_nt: TGCGCCAGCAGCGACACAGGGGGCAGCGAGCAGTACTTC; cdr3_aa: CASSDTGGSEQYF
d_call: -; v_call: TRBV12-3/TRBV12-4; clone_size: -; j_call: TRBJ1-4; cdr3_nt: TGTGCCAGCAGTTTGTGGAGTACTGATGAAAAACTGTTTTTT; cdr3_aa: CASSLWSTDEKLFF
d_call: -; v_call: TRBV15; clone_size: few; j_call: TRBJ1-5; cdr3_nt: TGTGCCACCAGCAGAGTCAATCAGCCCCAGCATTTT; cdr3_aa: CATSRVNQPQHF
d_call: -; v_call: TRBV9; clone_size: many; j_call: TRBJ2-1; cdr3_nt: TGTGCCAGCAGCAAAAACAGCTACAATGAGCAGTTCTTC; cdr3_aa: CASSKNSYNEQFF
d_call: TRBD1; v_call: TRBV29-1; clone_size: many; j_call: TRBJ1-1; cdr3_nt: TGCAGCGTAGGACAGGGGGCGCGAACTGAAGCTTTCTTT; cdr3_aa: CSVGQGARTEAFF
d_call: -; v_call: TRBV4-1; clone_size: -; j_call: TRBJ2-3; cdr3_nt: TGCGCCAGCAGCCAAGCTAGCCCAGATACGCAGTATTTT; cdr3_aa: CASSQASPDTQYF
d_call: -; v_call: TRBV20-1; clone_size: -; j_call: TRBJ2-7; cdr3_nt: TGCAGTGCTAGAGAGGGATATGGATCTCGGTCCTACGAGCAGTACTTC; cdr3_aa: CSAREGYGSRSYEQYF
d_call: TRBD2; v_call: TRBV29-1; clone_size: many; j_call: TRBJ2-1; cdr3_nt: TGCAGCGTTGTAGCGGGAGTCCATGAGCAGTTCTTC; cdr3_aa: CSVVAGVHEQFF
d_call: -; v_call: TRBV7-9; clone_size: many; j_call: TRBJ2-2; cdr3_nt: TGTGCCAGCAGCCAACAGGGTACAGCCGGGGAGCTGTTTTTT; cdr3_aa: CASSQQGTAGELFF
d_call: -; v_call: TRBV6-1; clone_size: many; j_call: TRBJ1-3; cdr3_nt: TGTGCCAGCAGTGTAGGTCCCCCAAGAAACACCATATATTTT; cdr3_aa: CASSVGPPRNTIYF
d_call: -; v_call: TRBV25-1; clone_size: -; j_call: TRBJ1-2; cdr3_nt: TGTGCCAGCAGTGAGCCAGGGAACTATGGCTACACCTTC; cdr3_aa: CASSEPGNYGYTF
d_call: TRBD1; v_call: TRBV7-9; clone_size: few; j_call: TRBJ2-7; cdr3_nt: TGTGCCAGCAGCATGCAGGGGGCCACCTACGAGCAGTACTTC; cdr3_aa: CASSMQGATYEQYF
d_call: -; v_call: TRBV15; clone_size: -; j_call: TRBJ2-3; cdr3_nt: TGTGCCACCAGCCCCACGATAGGAAGAAGTACGCAGTATTTT; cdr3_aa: CATSPTIGRSTQYF
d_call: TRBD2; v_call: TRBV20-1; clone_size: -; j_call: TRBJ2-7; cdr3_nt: TGCAGTGCTAGTGGCGGGACTAGCGGGCGCAGCTCCTACGAGCAGTACTTC; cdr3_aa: CSASGGTSGRSSYEQYF
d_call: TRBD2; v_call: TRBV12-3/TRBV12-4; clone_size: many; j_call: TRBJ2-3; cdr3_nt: TGTGCCAGCAGTACTAGCGGGGGGACTCCAGATACGCAGTATTTT; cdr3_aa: CASSTSGGTPDTQYF
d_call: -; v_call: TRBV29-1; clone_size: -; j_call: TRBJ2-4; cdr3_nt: TGCAGCGTTGATTCCAGGGTGGGTTCCAAAAACATTCAGTACTTC; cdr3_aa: CSVDSRVGSKNIQYF
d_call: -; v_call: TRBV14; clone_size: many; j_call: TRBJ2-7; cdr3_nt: TGTGCCAGCAGCCAAGGGGCCGACAGTATTCGGGTCTACGAGCAGTACTTC; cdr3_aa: CASSQGADSIRVYEQYF
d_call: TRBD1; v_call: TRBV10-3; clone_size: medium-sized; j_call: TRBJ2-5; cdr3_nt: TGTGCCACCCAAGGGGACAGGGGGCAAGAGACCCAGTACTTC; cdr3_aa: CATQGDRGQETQYF
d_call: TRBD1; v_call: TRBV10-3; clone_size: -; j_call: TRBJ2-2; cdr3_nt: TGTGCCATCAGTGAAGGGACAGCTAACACCGGGGAGCTGTTTTTT; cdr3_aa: CAISEGTANTGELFF
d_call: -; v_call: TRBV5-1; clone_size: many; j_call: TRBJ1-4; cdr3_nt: TGCGCCAGCAGCGAGACTTCAACTAATGAAAAACTGTTTTTT; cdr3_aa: CASSETSTNEKLFF
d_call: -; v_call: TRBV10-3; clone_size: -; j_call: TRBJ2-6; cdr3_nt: TGTGCCATCAGTGGGGCCAACGTCCTGACTTTC; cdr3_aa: CAISGANVLTF
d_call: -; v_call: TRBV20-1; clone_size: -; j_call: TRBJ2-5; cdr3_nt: TGCAGTGCCCCAAGGACCCAAGAGACCCAGTACTTC; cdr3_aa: CSAPRTQETQYF